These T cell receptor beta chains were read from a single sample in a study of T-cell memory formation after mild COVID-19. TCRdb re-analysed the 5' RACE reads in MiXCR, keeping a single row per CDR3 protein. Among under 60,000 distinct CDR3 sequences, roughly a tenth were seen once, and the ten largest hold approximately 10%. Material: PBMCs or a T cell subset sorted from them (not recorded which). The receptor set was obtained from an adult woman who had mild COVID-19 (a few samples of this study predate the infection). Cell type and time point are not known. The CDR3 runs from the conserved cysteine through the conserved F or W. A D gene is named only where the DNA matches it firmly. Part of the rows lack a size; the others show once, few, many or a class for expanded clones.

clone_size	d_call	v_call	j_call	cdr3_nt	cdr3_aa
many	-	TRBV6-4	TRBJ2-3	TGTGCCAGCAGTGACTCGAGGGTAGGGGATGCAGATACGCAGTATTTT	CASSDSRVGDADTQYF
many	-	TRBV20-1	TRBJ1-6	TGCAGTGCTAGTCACGTAGATAATTCACCCCTCCACTTT	CSASHVDNSPLHF
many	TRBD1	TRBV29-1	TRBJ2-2	TGCAGCGTGCTTAACAGGGGAACCGGGGAGCTGTTTTTT	CSVLNRGTGELFF
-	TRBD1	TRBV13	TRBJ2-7	TGTGCCAGCAGCGCCGACAGGGGAAGGGACCACTACGAGCAGTACTTC	CASSADRGRDHYEQYF
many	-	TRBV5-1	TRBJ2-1	TGCGCCAGCAGCTCGAGGGGCCCTAGTAATGAGCAGTTCTTC	CASSSRGPSNEQFF
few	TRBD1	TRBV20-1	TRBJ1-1	TGCAGTGCTAGAACAGGACAGGGCCGACTTTCCATGAACACTGAAGCTTTCTTT	CSARTGQGRLSMNTEAFF
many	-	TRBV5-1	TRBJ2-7	TGCGCCAGCAGCTCGGGGGACAGCATCTACGAGCAGTACTTC	CASSSGDSIYEQYF
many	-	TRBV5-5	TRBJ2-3	TGTGCCAGCAGCTTGGCCGGGCGGGGTAGCACAGATACGCAGTATTTT	CASSLAGRGSTDTQYF
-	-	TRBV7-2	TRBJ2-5	TGTGCCAGCAGCAAGAACGGGGTGGGGATTCAAGAGACCCAGTACTTC	CASSKNGVGIQETQYF
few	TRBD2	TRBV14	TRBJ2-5	TGTGCCAGCAGCCGGGGACCAGGCGGGGGGGCCTCAGAGACCCAGTACTTC	CASSRGPGGGASETQYF
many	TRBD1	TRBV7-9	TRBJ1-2	TGTGCCAGCAGCAATCACTGGACAGGGGAGGATGGCTACACCTTC	CASSNHWTGEDGYTF
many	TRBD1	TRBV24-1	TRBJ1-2	TGTGCCACCAGTGCCTCGGGACAGATCTATGGCTACACCTTC	CATSASGQIYGYTF
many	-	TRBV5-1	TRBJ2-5	TGCGCCAGCAAAATGGGCACCCACCAAGAGACCCAGTACTTC	CASKMGTHQETQYF
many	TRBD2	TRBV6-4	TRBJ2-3	TGTGCCAGCAGTGACTCTCCAAGCGGGAACACAGATACGCAGTATTTT	CASSDSPSGNTDTQYF
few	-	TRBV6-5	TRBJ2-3	TGTGCCAGCAGATCTCCCGGGGGCCAAGATACGCAGTATTTT	CASRSPGGQDTQYF
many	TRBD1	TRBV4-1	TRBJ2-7	TGCGCCAGCAGCCAAGAAGGGACAGGGGCCGCTCACGAGCAGTACTTC	CASSQEGTGAAHEQYF
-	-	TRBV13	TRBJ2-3	TGTGCCAGCAGCCCCCGGGACTTGCGGGGAGATACGCAGTATTTT	CASSPRDLRGDTQYF
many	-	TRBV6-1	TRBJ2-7	TGTGCCATTACGCTTGACAGGTACCGAGCCTACGAGCAGTACTTC	CAITLDRYRAYEQYF
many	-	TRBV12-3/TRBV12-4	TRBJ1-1	TGTGCCAGCAGTTTAGCGCGAGGGACTGAAGCTTTCTTT	CASSLARGTEAFF
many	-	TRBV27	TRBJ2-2	TGTGCCAGCAGAGTCAGCAGGGGTACCGGGGAGCTGTTTTTT	CASRVSRGTGELFF
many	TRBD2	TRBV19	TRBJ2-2	TGTGCCAGTTTTTCCACGGGAGGTACCGGGGAGCTGTTTTTT	CASFSTGGTGELFF
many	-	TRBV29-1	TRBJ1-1	TGCAGCGTAGGACAAACGAACACTGAAGCTTTCTTT	CSVGQTNTEAFF
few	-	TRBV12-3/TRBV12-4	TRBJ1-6	TGTGCCAGCGCATCGCGCCGAGGGCAGGGAAATTCACCCCTCCACTTT	CASASRRGQGNSPLHF
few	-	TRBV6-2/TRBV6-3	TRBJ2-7	TGTGCCAGCAAAATATTCCACGAGCAGTACTTC	CASKIFHEQYF
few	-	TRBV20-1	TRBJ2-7	TGCAGTGCTAGGCCCCCAGGGGCGGGGGACTCCTACGAGCAGTACTTC	CSARPPGAGDSYEQYF
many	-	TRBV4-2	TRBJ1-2	TGTGCCAGCAGCCAGGGGACACTGCTACAGGGCTACACCTTC	CASSQGTLLQGYTF
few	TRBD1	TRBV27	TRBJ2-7	TGTGCCAGCAGTTCCTCTCGGGGCCTACAGGGGAAGCAGTACTTC	CASSSSRGLQGKQYF
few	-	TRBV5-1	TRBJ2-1	TGCGCCAGCAGCTTGGCCCAGGAGTACAATGAGCAGTTCTTC	CASSLAQEYNEQFF
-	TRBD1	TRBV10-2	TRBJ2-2	TGCGCCAGCGCCCCCATGGGGGACAGGGGAGATCCTGGGGAGCTGTTTTTT	CASAPMGDRGDPGELFF
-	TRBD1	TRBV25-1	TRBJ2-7	TGTGCCAGCAGTGAATGCCCCTCCTACAGGGGTCTGATCTACGAGCAGTACTTC	CASSECPSYRGLIYEQYF
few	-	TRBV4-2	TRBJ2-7	TGTGCCAGCAGCCAAGTTCTGCGAGATGGGACCGTGCGTTTC	CASSQVLRDGTVRF
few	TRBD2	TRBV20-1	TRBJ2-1	TGCAGTGCTAGAGATCGGGGGGCGGGAGGCCGGAGCTACAATGAGCAGTTCTTC	CSARDRGAGGRSYNEQFF
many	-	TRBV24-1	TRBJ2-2	TGTGCCACCAGTGATTGGACAGCGAACACCGGGGAGCTGTTTTTT	CATSDWTANTGELFF
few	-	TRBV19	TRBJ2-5	TGTGCCAGTATGGGGCACCAAGAGACCCAGTACTTC	CASMGHQETQYF
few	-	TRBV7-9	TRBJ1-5	TGTGCCAGCAGCGTGACCGGGGTGGGGCCCCAGCATTTT	CASSVTGVGPQHF
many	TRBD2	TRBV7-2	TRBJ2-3	TGTGCCAGCAGCCCCCGGACTAGCGGGGGGGCGACAGATACGCAGTATTTT	CASSPRTSGGATDTQYF
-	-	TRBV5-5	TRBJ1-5	TGTGCCAGCAGCTTTCGGCCGTATAGCAATCAGCCCCAGCATTTT	CASSFRPYSNQPQHF